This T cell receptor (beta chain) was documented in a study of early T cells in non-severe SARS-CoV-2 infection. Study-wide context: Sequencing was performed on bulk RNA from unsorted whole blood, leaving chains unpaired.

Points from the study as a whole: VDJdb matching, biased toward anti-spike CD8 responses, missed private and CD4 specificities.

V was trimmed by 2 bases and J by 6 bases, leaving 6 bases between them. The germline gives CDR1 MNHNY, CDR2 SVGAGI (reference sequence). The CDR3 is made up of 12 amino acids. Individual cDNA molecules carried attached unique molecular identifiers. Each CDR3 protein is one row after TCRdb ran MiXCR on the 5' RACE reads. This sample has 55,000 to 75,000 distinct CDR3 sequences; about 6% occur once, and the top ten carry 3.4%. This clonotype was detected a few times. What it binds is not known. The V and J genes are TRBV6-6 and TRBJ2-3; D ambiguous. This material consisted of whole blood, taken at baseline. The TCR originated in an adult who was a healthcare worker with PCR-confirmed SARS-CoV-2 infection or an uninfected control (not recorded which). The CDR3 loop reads CASSYLGDTQYF. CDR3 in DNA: TGTGCCAGCAGTTACCTTGGTGATACGCAGTATTTT.